This TCR beta chain comes out of a study of blood T cell repertoires in COVID-19. Produced via immunoSEQ multiplex PCR; TCRdb's table is partial and in-frame only. The table lists 62,000 or so clones, around 86% of them singletons. This receptor was obtained from a woman in her sixties with acute or convalescent COVID-19. What was sequenced was peripheral blood.

CDR3 sequence: CASSVGEREAGEQYF. In DNA, the CDR3 is TGTGCCAGCAGCGTAGGGGAGCGGGAGGCTGGAGAGCAGTACTTC. The genes are TRBV9 and TRBJ2-7, with 9 bases aligning to TRBD2. The CDR3 is made up of 15 amino acids. After removal of 0 bases from V and 7 bases from J, the junction contained 8 bases not matched to a gene. Germline CDR1 SGDLS, CDR2 YYNGEE.